Listed here are 9 T cell receptor beta chains from one sample, sequenced in a study of response to subunit inactivated influenza vaccine. TCRdb re-called the RT-PCR reads with MiXCR, one entry per CDR3 protein. This table has more than 600,000 distinct CDR3 sequences, about 18% appearing once. This specimen was PBMCs from blood, taken 4 to 6 days after vaccination. These receptors were obtained from a man aged 45-60 years who received an inactivated influenza vaccine.

In its sample, this clonotype was seen a few times. The chain recombines TRBV6-2 or TRBV6-3 with TRBJ1-5; 7 nucleotides agree with TRBD1. Trimming took 6 bases from V and 4 from J; bases not matched to a gene: 6. CDR3 size: 14 residues. Germline V gene data show CDR1 as MNHEY and CDR2 as SVGEGT. The CDR3 here is CASSKGQLNQPQHF. The CDR3 nucleotides read TGTGCCAGCAGCAAGGGACAGCTTAATCAGCCCCAGCATTTT.

The chain links TRBV29-1 to TRBJ2-7; no reliable D call. Deletions cut 2 bases from V and 3 bases from J, with 8 bases between. In germline, CDR1 is SQVTM, CDR2 ANQGSEA. The CDR3 is made up of 12 amino acids. The CDR3 bases are TGCAGCGTTGAAATTGCAGGCTACGAGCAGTACTTC. Its protein is CSVEIAGYEQYF.

The V gene is TRBV3-1, the J gene TRBJ2-5, with 9 bases that match TRBD1. With V trimmed by 0 bases and J by 1 base, 3 bases remained unmatched. CDR1 and CDR2 (germline): LGHDT, YNNKEL (reference sequence). This CDR3 region has 16 residues. The CDR3 here is CASSQEGQGSQETQYF. Here the CDR3 DNA reads TGTGCCAGCAGCCAAGAAGGACAGGGGAGCCAAGAGACCCAGTACTTC.

The chain employs TRBV5-1 and TRBJ1-1, with TRBD1 as a possible D gene (5 bases). Per germline, CDR1 SGHRS and CDR2 YFSETQ. The V and J ends lost 3 bases and 9 bases respectively, with 18 bases between them. The CDR3 is made up of 14 amino acids. CDR3 sequence reads: CASSYGRGTGKAFF. The DNA of the CDR3 is TGCGCCAGCAGCTATGGAAGGGGAACGGGAAAAGCTTTCTTT. The full variable domain, its missing parts supplied by reference TRBV5-1 and TRBJ1-1, is KAGVTQTPRYLIKTRGQQVTLSCSPISGHRSVSWYQQTPGQGLQFLFEYFSETQRNKGNFPGRFSGRQFSNSRSEMNVSTLELGDSALYLCASSYGRGTGKAFFGQGTRLTVV.

This clonotype was observed a few times. The chain couples TRBV4-3 to TRBJ2-3; D is ambiguous. The CDR3 has 12 amino acids. Between the trimmed V and J ends, which lost 3 bases and 6 bases, there was a span of 7 bases. The germline V gene encodes CDR1 LGHNA and CDR2 YSLEER. The CDR3: CASSHLGDTQYF. DNA for the CDR3: TGCGCCAGCAGCCATCTGGGGGATACGCAGTATTTT.

V and J are TRBV5-4 and TRBJ2-3; tentatively, D is TRBD1 (5 bases). CDR1 and CDR2 from the germline V gene are SGHNT and YYREEE (reference sequence). This CDR3 has 12 amino acids. Trimming left V 4 bases short and J 6 bases short, with 9 bases between. The CDR3 loop reads CASSENRDTQYF. In nucleotides, the CDR3 is TGTGCCAGCAGCGAAAACAGGGATACGCAGTATTTT. Full variable domain (missing parts from reference TRBV5-4 and TRBJ2-3): ETGVTQSPTHLIKTRGQQVTLRCSSQSGHNTVSWYQQALGQGPQFIFQYYREEENGRGNFPPRFSGLQFPNYSSELNVNALELDDSALYLCASSENRDTQYFGPGTRLTVL.

This clonotype was picked up many times. One junction end does not reproduce the germline sequence, and a read error may be involved. The chain uses TRBV11-2 and TRBJ2-1; weak D call: TRBD2 (6 bases). Germline CDR1 SGHAT, CDR2 FQNNGV. The CDR3 has 16 residues. The CDR3 here is CASSLEGASSYNEQFF. The CDR3 DNA follows: TGCGCCAGCAGCTTGGAGGGCGCATCCTCCTACAATGAGCAGTTCTTC.

This clonotype showed up just a few times. V is TRBV9 and J is TRBJ2-3, with 10 bases fitting TRBD2. CDR1 and CDR2 from the germline V gene are SGDLS and YYNGEE. There are 15 residues in the CDR3. The V segment lost 3 bases and the J segment 1 base; nucleotides outside the gene matches: 2. Written as DNA, the CDR3 is TGTGCCAGCAGCGAAGCGGGAGGGGGCACAGATACGCAGTATTTT. Its protein is CASSEAGGGTDTQYF. Using reference TRBV9 and TRBJ2-3 for the parts outside the CDR3, the full variable domain is DSGVTQTPKHLITATGQRVTLRCSPRSGDLSVYWYQQSLDQGLQFLIQYYNGEERAKGNILERFSAQQFPDLHSELNLSSLELGDSALYFCASSEAGGGTDTQYFGPGTRLTVL.

CDR3 residues: CASSPTSGIQETQYF. Here the CDR3 DNA reads TGTGCCAGCAGCCCCACTAGCGGTATCCAAGAGACCCAGTACTTC. This rearrangement joins TRBV7-2 to TRBJ2-5; 8 bases match TRBD2. In germline, CDR1 is SGHTA, CDR2 FQGNSA. This CDR3 is 15 amino acids long. V shed 5 bases, J shed 1 base, and the junction held 6 bases outside the gene matches.